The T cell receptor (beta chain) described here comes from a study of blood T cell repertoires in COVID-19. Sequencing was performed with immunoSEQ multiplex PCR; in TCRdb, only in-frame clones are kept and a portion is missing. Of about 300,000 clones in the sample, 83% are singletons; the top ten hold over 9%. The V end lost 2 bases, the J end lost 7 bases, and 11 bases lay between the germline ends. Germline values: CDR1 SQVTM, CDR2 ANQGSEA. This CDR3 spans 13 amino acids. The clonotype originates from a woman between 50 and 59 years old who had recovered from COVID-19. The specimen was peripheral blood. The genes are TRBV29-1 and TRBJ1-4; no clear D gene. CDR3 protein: CSVERGKGEKLFF. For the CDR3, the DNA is TGCAGCGTTGAACGGGGAAAAGGTGAAAAACTGTTTTTT. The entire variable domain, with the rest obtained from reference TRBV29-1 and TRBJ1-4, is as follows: SAVISQKPSRDICQRGTSLTIQCQVDSQVTMMFWYRQQPGQSLTLIATANQGSEATYESGFVIDKFPISRPNLTFSTLTVSNMSPEDSSIYLCSVERGKGEKLFFGSGTQLSVL.